One sample yielded the 5 T cell receptor beta chains listed below, sequenced in a study of shared clonotypes between healthy human individuals. TCRdb's table, derived via immunoSEQ multiplex PCR, lists solely in-frame clones and lacks some. The table records over 1.4 million clones, approximately 96% of them present only once. The sample taken for sequencing was naive CD4+ T cells sorted from blood. Subset noted: CD45RA+ positively selected. The source of these receptors is a man aged 25-45 years in good health.

Here the CDR3 reads CASSPSPVYNEQFF. For the CDR3, the DNA is TGTGCCAGCAGCCCTTCTCCGGTTTACAATGAGCAGTTCTTC. The J gene is TRBJ2-1, the V gene TRBV14, with unresolved D. Germline loops: CDR1 SGHDN, CDR2 FVKESK. V was cut by 4 bases and J by 4 bases, with 11 bases left in between. The CDR3 covers 14 residues.

The chain recombines TRBV15 with TRBJ2-5; TRBD2 aligns across 8 bases. The CDR3 contains 14 residues. CDR1 is LNHNV, CDR2 YYDKDF, per germline (reference sequence). The V gene end was trimmed by 1 base and the J gene end by 5 bases; junction bases not matched to a gene: 3. The CDR3 reads CATSRVPSGETQYF. DNA of the CDR3: TGTGCCACCAGCAGAGTCCCTAGCGGGGAGACCCAGTACTTC.

The chain has TRBV10-3 and TRBJ2-7; 8 bases map to TRBD2. Trimming removed 10 bases from V and 3 bases from J; junction bases left unmatched: 8. The CDR3 totals 13 residues. Germline assignment: CDR1 ENHRY and CDR2 SYGVKD. DNA for the CDR3: TGTGCCACCGACCCGGGGGGGTTCTACGAGCAGTACTTC. Its translation: CATDPGGFYEQYF.

The chain couples TRBV6-6 to TRBJ1-1; 8 nucleotides agree with TRBD1. The germline CDR1 and CDR2 sequences are MNHNY and SVGAGI (reference sequence). V lost 2 bases, J lost 2 bases, and 7 bases stayed unmatched. The CDR3 has 16 amino acids. CDR3: CASSYRAGGLNTEAFF. The CDR3 nucleotides read TGTGCCAGCAGTTACAGGGCAGGGGGCCTTAACACTGAAGCTTTCTTT.

The chain employs TRBV30 and TRBJ2-1; no firm D call. Trimming shortened V by 1 base and J by 14 bases, and 12 bases separated the two germline ends. Germline V gene lookup returns CDR1 GTSNPN and CDR2 SVGIG (reference sequence). The CDR3 spans 11 residues. This CDR3 is CAWSGVRFKFF. In nucleotides, the CDR3 is TGTGCCTGGAGTGGGGTTCGCTTTAAGTTCTTC. Based on the CDR3 plus reference TRBV30 and TRBJ2-1, the full variable domain is SQTIHQWPATLVQPVGSPLSLECTVEGTSNPNLYWYRQAAGRGLQLLFYSVGIGQISSEVPQNLSASRPQDRQFILSSKKLLLSDSGFYLCAWSGVRFKFFGPGTRLTVL.